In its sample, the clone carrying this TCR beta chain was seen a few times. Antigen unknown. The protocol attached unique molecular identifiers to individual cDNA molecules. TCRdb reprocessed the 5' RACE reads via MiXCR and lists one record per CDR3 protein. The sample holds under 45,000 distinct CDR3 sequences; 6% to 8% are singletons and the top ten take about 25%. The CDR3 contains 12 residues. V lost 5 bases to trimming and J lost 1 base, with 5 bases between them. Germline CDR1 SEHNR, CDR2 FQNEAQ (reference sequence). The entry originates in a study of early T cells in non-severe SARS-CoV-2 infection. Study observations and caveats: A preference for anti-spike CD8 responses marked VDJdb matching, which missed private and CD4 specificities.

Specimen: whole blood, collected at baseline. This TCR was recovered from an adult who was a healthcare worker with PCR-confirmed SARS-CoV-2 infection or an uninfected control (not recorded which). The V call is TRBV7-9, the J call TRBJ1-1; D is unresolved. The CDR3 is CASSIANTEAFF. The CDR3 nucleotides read TGTGCCAGCAGCATCGCGAACACTGAAGCTTTCTTT.